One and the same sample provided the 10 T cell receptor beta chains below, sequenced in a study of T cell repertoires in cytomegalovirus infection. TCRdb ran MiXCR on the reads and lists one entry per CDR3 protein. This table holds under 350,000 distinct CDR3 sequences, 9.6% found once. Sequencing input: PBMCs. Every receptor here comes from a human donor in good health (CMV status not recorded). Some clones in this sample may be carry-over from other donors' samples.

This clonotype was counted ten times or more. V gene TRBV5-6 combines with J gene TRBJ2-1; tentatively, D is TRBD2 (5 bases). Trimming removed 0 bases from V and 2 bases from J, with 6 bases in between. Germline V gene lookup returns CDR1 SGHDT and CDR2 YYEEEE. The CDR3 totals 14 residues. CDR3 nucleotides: TGTGCCAGCAGCTTGGGGAGGCCCTACAATGAGCAGTTCTTC. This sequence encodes CASSLGRPYNEQFF.

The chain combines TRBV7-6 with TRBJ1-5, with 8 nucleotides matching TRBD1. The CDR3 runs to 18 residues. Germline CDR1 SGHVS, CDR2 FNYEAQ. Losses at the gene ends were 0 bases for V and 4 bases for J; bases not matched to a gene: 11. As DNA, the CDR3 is TGTGCCAGCAGCTTAGCTTTGGGACAGGCGGCATCTAATCAGCCCCAGCATTTT. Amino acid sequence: CASSLALGQAASNQPQHF.

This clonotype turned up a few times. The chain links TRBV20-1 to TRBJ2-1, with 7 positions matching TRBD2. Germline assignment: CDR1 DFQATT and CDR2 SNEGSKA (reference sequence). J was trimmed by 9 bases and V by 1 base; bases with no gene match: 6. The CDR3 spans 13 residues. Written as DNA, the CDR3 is TGCAGTGCTAGAGGGACTAGTATTCCTGAGCAGTTCTTC. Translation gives CSARGTSIPEQFF.

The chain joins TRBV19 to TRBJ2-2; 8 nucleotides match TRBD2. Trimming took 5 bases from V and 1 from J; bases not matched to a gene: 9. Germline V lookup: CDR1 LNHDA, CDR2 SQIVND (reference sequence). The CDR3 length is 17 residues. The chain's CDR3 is CASSPRGGPGNTGELFF. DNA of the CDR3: TGTGCCAGTAGTCCTCGGGGGGGCCCCGGGAACACCGGGGAGCTGTTTTTT. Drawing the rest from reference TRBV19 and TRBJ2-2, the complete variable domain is DGGITQSPKYLFRKEGQNVTLSCEQNLNHDAMYWYRQDPGQGLRLIYYSQIVNDFQKGDIAEGYSVSREKKESFPLTVTSAQKNPTAFYLCASSPRGGPGNTGELFFGEGSRLTVL.

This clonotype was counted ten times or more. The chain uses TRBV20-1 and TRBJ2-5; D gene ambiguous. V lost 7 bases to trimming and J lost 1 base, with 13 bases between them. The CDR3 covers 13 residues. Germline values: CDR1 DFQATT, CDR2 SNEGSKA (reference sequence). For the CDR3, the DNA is TGCAGTGTTATCCCCATTTCCCAAGAGACCCAGTACTTC. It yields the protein CSVIPISQETQYF.

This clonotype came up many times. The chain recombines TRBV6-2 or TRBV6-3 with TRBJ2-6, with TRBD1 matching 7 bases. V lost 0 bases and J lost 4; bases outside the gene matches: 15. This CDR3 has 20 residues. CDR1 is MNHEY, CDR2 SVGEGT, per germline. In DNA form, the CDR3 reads TGTGCCAGCAGTTACTCGCGGACAGGTTATACCAACCCCGGGGCCAACGTCCTGACTTTC. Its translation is CASSYSRTGYTNPGANVLTF.

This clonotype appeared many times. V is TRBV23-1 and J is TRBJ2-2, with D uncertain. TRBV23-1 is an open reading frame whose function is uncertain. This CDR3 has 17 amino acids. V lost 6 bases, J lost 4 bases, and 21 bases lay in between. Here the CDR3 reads CASSPTKRATPTGELFF. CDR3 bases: TGCGCCAGCAGCCCCACTAAACGGGCCACACCCACCGGGGAGCTGTTTTTT.

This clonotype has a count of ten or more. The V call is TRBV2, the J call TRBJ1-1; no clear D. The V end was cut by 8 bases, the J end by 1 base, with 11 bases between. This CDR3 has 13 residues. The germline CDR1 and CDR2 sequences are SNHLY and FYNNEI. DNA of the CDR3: TGTGCCAGCGGGTCAGGCCCGAACACTGAAGCTTTCTTT. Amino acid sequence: CASGSGPNTEAFF.

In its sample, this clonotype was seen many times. This CDR3 reads CASSQGKETQYF. CDR3 nucleotide sequence: TGTGCCAGCAGCCAAGGAAAGGAGACCCAGTACTTC. The chain joins TRBV14 to TRBJ2-5; no firm D call. The germline gives CDR1 SGHDN, CDR2 FVKESK. V lost 1 base and J 5 bases, leaving 5 bases between the germline ends. CDR3 size: 12 residues.

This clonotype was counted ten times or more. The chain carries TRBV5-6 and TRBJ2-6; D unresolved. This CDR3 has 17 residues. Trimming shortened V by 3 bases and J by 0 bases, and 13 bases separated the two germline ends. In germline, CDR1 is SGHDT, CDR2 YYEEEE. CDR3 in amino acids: CASSSPLDISGANVLTF. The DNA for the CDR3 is TGTGCCAGCAGCTCCCCCTTAGACATCTCTGGGGCCAACGTCCTGACTTTC.